This T cell receptor beta chain was identified in a study of T cell responses to AZD1222 COVID-19 vaccine. Some clones are missing from TCRdb's copy, which holds only in-frame ones; the method was immunoSEQ multiplex PCR. Of tens of thousands of clones in the sample, approximately 80% were seen once. With respect to this clone: As yet, its antigen is unknown.

This CDR3 has 15 residues. Trimming shortened V by 0 bases and J by 7 bases, and 13 bases separated the two germline ends. CDR1 is SGDLS and CDR2 is YYNGEE in the germline V gene. General study points: Females made up more of the donors, who were largely white British, and clonal diversity may have come out too low. The peak T cell response came first, and repertoires were sampled only after it. Only a handful of AZD1222 recipients, five to seven in all, had baseline seropositivity.

This clonotype was sampled from an adult in good health. The chain uses TRBV9 and TRBJ1-4; weak D call: TRBD1 (5 bases). The sample was peripheral blood, taken on day 0 of AZD1222 vaccination. In nucleotides, the CDR3 is TGTGCCAGCAGCGTAGGAGGGGACCCCAGTGAAAAACTGTTTTTT. It translates to CASSVGGDPSEKLFF.